One sample yielded the 23 T cell receptor beta chains listed below, sequenced in a study of graft-versus-host responses after intestinal transplantation. The table came from immunoSEQ multiplex PCR; TCRdb's copy has only in-frame clones and leaves some out. Among roughly 80,000 clones, roughly 91% were seen once, and the ten largest hold about 8%. No antigen has been assigned to these receptors. This specimen consisted of unstimulated CD8+ T cells sorted from spleen or lymph node cells, obtained before transplant. All receptors derive from a human donor who was the organ donor for an intestinal transplant.

The chain has TRBV5-6 and TRBJ2-7; D gene unclear. The V and J ends lost 0 bases and 0 bases respectively, with 19 bases between them. The CDR3 contains 18 residues. Looked up from germline, CDR1 is SGHDT and CDR2 is YYEEEE. DNA for the CDR3: TGTGCCAGCAGCTTGGGCAGAATAACAACCTACTCCTCCTACGAGCAGTACTTC. It codes for CASSLGRITTYSSYEQYF.

V and J are TRBV6-6 and TRBJ2-2; TRBD2 matches at 7 bases. J lost 3 bases, V lost 4 bases, and 5 bases had no gene match. Germline V CDR1 and CDR2: MNHNY, SVGAGI (reference sequence). The CDR3 spans 15 residues. The CDR3 DNA sequence: TGTGCCAGCAGTTCCACTAGCGCTTACACCGGGGAGCTGTTTTTT. It specifies CASSSTSAYTGELFF.

The rearrangement links TRBV20-1 to TRBJ2-3; D is uncertain. Germline lookup yields CDR1 DFQATT and CDR2 SNEGSKA (reference sequence). Between the trimmed V and J ends, which lost 8 bases and 5 bases, there was a span of 8 bases. The CDR3 has 10 residues. CDR3 DNA: TGCAGTATAGAGGAAGATACGCAGTATTTT. The encoded protein is CSIEEDTQYF.

This clone was counted a single time. J is TRBJ1-2 and V is TRBV7-3; D is unclear. The CDR3 is 13 residues long. CDR1 is SGHTA and CDR2 is FQGTGA in the germline V gene. Trimming left V 8 bases short and J 4 bases short, with 14 bases between. The CDR3 DNA sequence: TGTGCCAGCTTTGGGGAAAGACGCTATGGCTACACCTTC. It is translated as CASFGERRYGYTF.

This chain uses TRBV19 with TRBJ1-5; tentatively, D is TRBD1 (5 bases). Germline V gene lookup returns CDR1 LNHDA and CDR2 SQIVND (reference sequence). The germline V and J ends were trimmed by 7 bases and 0 bases, with 10 bases remaining between them. The CDR3 spans 14 residues. The CDR3 protein is CASTRGYSNQPQHF. The CDR3 DNA is TGTGCCAGTACGCGGGGGTATAGCAATCAGCCCCAGCATTTT.

This clone was counted once. The DNA of the CDR3 is TGTGCCAGCAGCTTAGATTTTCCCAGGGGGCCCTACGAGCAGTACTTC. Translating it yields CASSLDFPRGPYEQYF. The chain is built from TRBV11-1 and TRBJ2-7, with TRBD1 identical over 8 bases. The CDR3 has 16 residues. Per germline, CDR1 SGHAT and CDR2 FQDESV (reference sequence). The V gene end was trimmed by 1 base and the J gene end by 2 bases; junction bases not matched to a gene: 7.

The gene calls are TRBV6-1 and TRBJ2-3, with 10 bases lining up with TRBD2. CDR3 length equals 15 residues. Germline CDR1 is MNHNS and CDR2 is SASEGT. The junction had 3 bases not matched to a gene; V was cut back by 2 bases and J by 4 bases. DNA of the CDR3: TGTGCCAGCAGTGAATCAGCGGGGGGGCCAGATACGCAGTATTTT. This encodes CASSESAGGPDTQYF.

This chain connects TRBV27 to TRBJ1-1; D may be TRBD1 (6 bases). V was cut by 5 bases and J by 4 bases, with 14 bases left in between. The germline V gene has CDR1 MNHEY and CDR2 SMNVEV (reference sequence). CDR3 size: 14 residues. The chain's CDR3 is CASSTRGGATEAFF. CDR3 bases: TGTGCCAGCAGTACTCGTGGGGGGGCCACTGAAGCTTTCTTT.

This clone was seen more than once but under ten times. J is TRBJ1-3 and V is TRBV7-9; TRBD1 matches at 7 bases. V lost 1 base to trimming and J lost 10 bases; unmatched junction nucleotides: 4. The germline V gene encodes CDR1 SEHNR and CDR2 FQNEAQ (reference sequence). The CDR3 loop spans 13 amino acids. The CDR3 loop reads CASSLVGGRTIYF. The CDR3 DNA reads TGTGCCAGCAGCTTAGTAGGGGGCCGTACCATATATTTT. Together with reference TRBV7-9 and TRBJ1-3, the CDR3 gives the full variable domain: DTGVSQNPRHKITKRGQNVTFRCDPISEHNRLYWYRQTLGQGPEFLTYFQNEAQLEKSRLLSDRFSAERPKGSFSTLEIQRTEQGDSAMYLCASSLVGGRTIYFGEGSWLTVV.

The V call is TRBV4-1, the J call TRBJ2-1; the D gene is possibly TRBD2 (7 bases). The CDR3 extends over 15 amino acids. The V gene's germline CDR1 is MGHRA and CDR2 YSYEKL. V lost 5 bases and J lost 8, with 19 bases in between. The DNA for the CDR3 is TGCGCCAGCAGCTCCGCGGGGGCCCTAGGGTATGAGCAGTTCTTC. Amino acids: CASSSAGALGYEQFF.

This rearrangement joins TRBV5-5 to TRBJ1-1, with TRBD1 as a possible D gene (6 bases). This CDR3 region has 12 residues. Germline loops: CDR1 SGHKS, CDR2 YYEKEE (reference sequence). With 2 bases removed from V and 12 bases from J, the gap between germline ends came to 14 bases. The CDR3 DNA follows: TGTGCCAGCAGCTTCTTAGGACAGCGACCTTTCTTT. Amino acids: CASSFLGQRPFF.

CDR3 coding DNA: TGCGCCAGCAGCTTGGAAGCGGGCTACAATGAGCAGTTCTTC. It codes for CASSLEAGYNEQFF. The rearrangement joins TRBV5-1 to TRBJ2-1; D may be TRBD2 (6 bases). CDR1 is SGHRS, CDR2 YFSETQ, per germline. The CDR3 extends over 14 amino acids. V shed 0 bases and J shed 3 bases, with 7 bases lying between them.

The rearrangement uses TRBV5-4 and TRBJ2-3; the D gene is possibly TRBD2 (6 bases). The germline V gene encodes CDR1 SGHNT and CDR2 YYREEE (reference sequence). V was pared by 3 bases and J by 4 bases, with 12 bases between. The CDR3 is 14 amino acids. DNA for the CDR3: TGTGCCAGCAGCTCCCCACTAGCTCCAGATACGCAGTATTTT. It yields the protein CASSSPLAPDTQYF.

As for this clone: This may come from a read error, since a much larger clone is one base off. The V and J genes are TRBV27 and TRBJ2-1; tentative D call: TRBD1 (5 bases). The CDR3 is 14 residues long. Germline V gives CDR1 MNHEY, CDR2 SMNVEV (reference sequence). Trimming stripped 5 bases from V and 0 bases from J, with 8 bases between. The CDR3 DNA is TGTGCCAGCAGTCAGGACAACTCCTACAATGAGCAGTTCTTC. Protein product: CASSQDNSYNEQFF.

In its sample, this clone was seen a few times. The genes are TRBV6-5 and TRBJ2-5, with 9 bases matching TRBD2. Germline values: CDR1 MNHEY, CDR2 SVGAGI. The CDR3 sequence is 14 residues long. V lost 6 bases and J lost 5; bases outside the gene matches: 7. CDR3 in amino acids: CASSWGGGAETQYF. Written as DNA, the CDR3 is TGTGCCAGCAGCTGGGGCGGGGGGGCCGAGACCCAGTACTTC.

J is TRBJ2-4 and V is TRBV4-1, with D possibly TRBD2 on 5 matching bases. Deletions cut 4 bases from V and 3 bases from J, with 19 bases between. Germline CDR1 and CDR2: MGHRA and YSYEKL. The CDR3 contains 17 residues. The DNA for the CDR3 is TGCGCCAGCAGCCCCATGGGATCGGCGGGCCACAAAAACATTCAGTACTTC. Amino acids: CASSPMGSAGHKNIQYF.

In its sample, this clone was seen once. The CDR3 reads CASSHPDRDPYEQYF. CDR3 nucleotides: TGTGCCAGCAGCCACCCTGACAGGGACCCCTACGAGCAGTACTTC. The V and J genes are TRBV7-9 and TRBJ2-7; 7 bases are a match to TRBD1. Looked up from germline, CDR1 is SEHNR and CDR2 is FQNEAQ (reference sequence). The CDR3 spans 15 residues. J lost 2 bases, V lost 5 bases, and 9 bases had no gene match.

The chain has TRBV30 and TRBJ1-1, with D unclear. In germline, CDR1 is GTSNPN, CDR2 SVGIG (reference sequence). Trimming cost V 1 base and J 1 base, with 7 bases left between them. The CDR3 covers 13 residues. The CDR3 DNA sequence: TGTGCCTGGAGTGGACCGTCGAACACTGAAGCTTTCTTT. Protein: CAWSGPSNTEAFF.

V and J are TRBV4-1 and TRBJ2-7; D is ambiguous. With 0 bases removed from V and 2 bases from J, the gap between germline ends came to 5 bases. The CDR3 is 13 amino acids. Germline assignment: CDR1 MGHRA and CDR2 YSYEKL. In nucleotides, the CDR3 is TGCGCCAGCAGCCAAGAGAGAACCTACGAGCAGTACTTC. Protein: CASSQERTYEQYF.

V gene TRBV5-1 combines with J gene TRBJ2-7; the match to TRBD2 covers 9 bases. Germline CDR1 is SGHRS and CDR2 is YFSETQ. The V and J ends lost 0 bases and 6 bases, in that order; junction bases with no gene match: 1. CDR3 length: 13 amino acids. CDR3 coding DNA: TGCGCCAGCAGCTTGGGACTAGCGGTCGAGCAGTACTTC. Its translation is CASSLGLAVEQYF.

V and J are TRBV7-9 and TRBJ1-2, with D perhaps TRBD1 (5 bases). This CDR3 has 17 amino acids. Trimming removed 6 bases at V and 2 bases at J, with 22 bases between. Germline V gene lookup returns CDR1 SEHNR and CDR2 FQNEAQ (reference sequence). The CDR3 nucleotides read TGTGCCAGCAGGCCCCCCGTTGGGCAGGGATTAAACTATGGCTACACCTTC. It specifies CASRPPVGQGLNYGYTF. Filled out from reference TRBV7-9 and TRBJ1-2, the complete variable domain reads DTGVSQNPRHKITKRGQNVTFRCDPISEHNRLYWYRQTLGQGPEFLTYFQNEAQLEKSRLLSDRFSAERPKGSFSTLEIQRTEQGDSAMYLCASRPPVGQGLNYGYTFGSGTRLTVV.

V and J are TRBV18 and TRBJ2-7; D remains ambiguous. Germline lookup yields CDR1 KGHSH and CDR2 LQKENI. The ends were cut back, 1 base at V and 6 bases at J, with 10 bases in the middle. The CDR3 length is 13 residues. This CDR3 reads CASSPLPAFEQYF. Written as DNA, the CDR3 is TGTGCCAGCTCACCACTTCCCGCGTTCGAGCAGTACTTC.

The chain employs TRBV10-2 and TRBJ1-1; D uncertain. The CDR3 is made up of 14 amino acids. Germline-derived CDR1 and CDR2 are WSHSY and SAAADI. V lost 0 bases and J lost 4, with 9 bases in between. Written as DNA, the CDR3 is TGCGCCAGCAGTGAGTCGAATATGATCACTGAAGCTTTCTTT. This sequence encodes CASSESNMITEAFF.